This T cell receptor beta chain was identified in a study of blood T cell repertoires in COVID-19. TCRdb keeps only in-frame clones here, not all; method: immunoSEQ multiplex PCR. Found here are around 26,000 clones, 70% to 85% of them singletons; the top ten hold around 2%. Germline CDR1 and CDR2: ENHRY and SYGVKD. The CDR3 length is 14 residues. The V segment lost 10 bases and the J segment 0 bases; nucleotides outside the gene matches: 9. The V call is TRBV10-3, the J call TRBJ2-7; 7 nucleotides match TRBD2. The sequence was obtained from an elderly man with active or convalescent COVID-19. Sequencing was done on a sample of peripheral blood. CDR3 nucleotide sequence: TGTGCCACGTGGGGGGGTCTGAGCTCCTACGAGCAGTACTTC. It is translated as CATWGGLSSYEQYF.